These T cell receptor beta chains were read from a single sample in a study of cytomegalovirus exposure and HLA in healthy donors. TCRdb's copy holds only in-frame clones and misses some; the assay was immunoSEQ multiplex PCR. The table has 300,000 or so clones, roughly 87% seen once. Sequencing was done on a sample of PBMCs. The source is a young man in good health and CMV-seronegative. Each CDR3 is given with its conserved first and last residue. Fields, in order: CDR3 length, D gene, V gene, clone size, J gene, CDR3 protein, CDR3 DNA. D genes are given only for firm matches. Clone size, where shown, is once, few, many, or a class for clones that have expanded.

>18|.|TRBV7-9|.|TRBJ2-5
CASSLALLQGGFQETQYF
TGTGCCAGCAGCTTAGCCCTCCTACAGGGCGGGTTCCAAGAGACCCAGTACTTC
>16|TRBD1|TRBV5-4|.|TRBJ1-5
CASSLGGQGAGQPQHF
TGTGCCAGCAGCTTAGGGGGACAGGGGGCGGGTCAGCCCCAGCATTTT
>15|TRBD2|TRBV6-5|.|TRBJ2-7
CASSYSSGGTYEQYF
TGTGCCAGCAGTTACTCGAGCGGGGGGACCTACGAGCAGTACTTC
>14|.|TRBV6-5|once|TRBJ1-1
CASSYGQKNTEAFF
TGTGCCAGCAGTTACGGACAGAAGAACACTGAAGCTTTCTTT
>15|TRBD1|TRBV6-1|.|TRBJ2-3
CASSGDRGTTDTQYF
TGTGCCAGCAGTGGGGACAGGGGGACCACAGATACGCAGTATTTT
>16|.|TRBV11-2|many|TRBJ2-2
CASSLVRTPNTGELFF
TGTGCCAGCAGCTTAGTACGGACACCGAACACCGGGGAGCTGTTTTTT
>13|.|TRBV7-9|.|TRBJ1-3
CASSAIHGDTIYF
TGTGCCAGCAGCGCTATCCACGGGGACACCATATATTTT
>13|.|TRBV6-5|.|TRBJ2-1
CASSYDSNNEQFF
TGTGCCAGCAGTTACGACAGTAACAATGAGCAGTTCTTC
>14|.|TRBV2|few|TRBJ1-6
CASRRRDTNSPLHF
TGTGCCAGCCGACGCCGGGACACTAATTCACCCCTCCACTTT
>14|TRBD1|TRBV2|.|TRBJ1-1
CASSGLRGPPEAFF
TGTGCCAGCAGTGGTCTCAGGGGGCCCCCTGAAGCTTTCTTT
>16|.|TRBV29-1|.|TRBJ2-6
CSVEERGGTGANVLTF
TGCAGCGTTGAAGAAAGAGGGGGAACTGGGGCCAACGTCCTGACTTTC